The TCR beta chain described here comes from a study of CD8+ T cells in alopecia areata (dated by TCRdb to 2016 to 2018). In terms of the full investigation: The treated patients took part in an open-label pilot trial in which moderate-to-severe alopecia areata was treated with oral tofacitinib at 5 to 10 mg twice daily. Scalp tissue and sorted CD4+ and CD8+ peripheral blood T cells from patchy and totalis/universalis alopecia areata patients and from healthy controls were covered by human TCRbeta sequencing. Patients stayed on tofacitinib for 6 to 18 months and then had 6 months of follow-up off drug so that delayed response and recurrence could be assessed. In treated patients, disease severity was measured using the SALT score, which gives the percentage of scalp surface area affected. To study T cell clonal expansion in alopecia areata, the researchers applied high-throughput TCRbeta sequencing to both the C3H/HeJ mouse model and human patients. RNA was obtained with the PAXgene miRNA kit for fixed scalp, the miRNeasy kit for PBMCs, and the RNeasy kit for mouse skin. Biopsies were taken from tofacitinib-treated patients at baseline and at 4 and 24 weeks of treatment, and a later scalp biopsy was taken in several of the tofacitinib-treated patients. Clonality in the scalp was compared among normal scalp (n=4), patchy alopecia areata scalp (n=8), and alopecia totalis/universalis scalp (n=8). TCRbeta CDR3 regions were amplified by immunoSEQ multiplex PCR with 35 Vbeta forward and 13 Jbeta reverse primers.

Reading the label with the study, this specimen's time point is: around 4 weeks on oral tofacitinib. The sample's treatment or condition label, decoded: oral pan-JAK inhibitor, 5-10 mg twice daily. Peripheral blood and lesional scalp punch biopsies were obtained from patients with alopecia areata. PBMCs were isolated by density centrifugation and stained for CD3, CD4 and CD8, and CD4+ and CD8+ T cells were sorted on a FACSAria. Overall results and qualifications from the work: Compared with normal scalp, lesional scalp had higher clonality and more expanded CD8+ clones, particularly in alopecia totalis/universalis, a pattern that suggests antigenic drive. Scalp clonality and the number of expanded CD8+ clones among the top 100 scalp clones were significantly decreased by tofacitinib. Unlike mouse skin, where gammadelta T cells dominate, normal human skin contains resident alphabeta T cells that get sequenced too, which complicates analysis of the scalp TCR repertoire. Because the treated cohort was small and included a single nonresponder, larger studies are needed to assess links between baseline CD8+ expansion and response. TCR sequences shared between patients were less clear than in mice, possibly partly because of HLA diversity in the patient population. Many expanded lesional clones persisted in scalp and blood during tofacitinib treatment, which may partly explain relapse after stopping treatment.

The germline V gene provides CDR1 MNHEY and CDR2 SVGAGI. The CDR3 runs 14 amino acids, cysteine and phenylalanine included. Of the read, only the CDR3 DNA is kept; its 42 bases are in frame from base 1. At the junction V is shortened by 5 bases and J by 3 bases, with 13 bases in between. Library preparation employed the immunoSEQ multiplex PCR assay. To provide template for TCR sequencing, every sample had RNA extracted and reverse transcribed into cDNA. SuperScript III was used for first-strand cDNA synthesis, primed with a 2:1 mix of oligo-dT and random hexamers. A synthetic immune receptor repertoire was used to measure amplification bias, and any remaining bias was corrected computationally. Per the source publication's procedure: Raw reads were preprocessed to remove errors, and CDR3 was defined according to IMGT conventions as the region from the conserved cysteine to phenylalanine. Clonality was computed as 1 minus the Shannon entropy, with the entropy normalized by log2 of the number of productive unique TCRs. CD4 or CD8 identity of scalp clones was inferred by cross-referencing scalp TCRbeta sequences with sorted blood CD4 and CD8 repertoires. Imported from immuneACCESS, the table was reduced by TCRdb to in-frame sequences with V and J called. These copies leave out some clones; in studies compared against another copy, an unresolved V gene accounts for under half, and the cause of the remainder is not known. That table supplies the V and J calls and clone size; D and trimming were determined from the DNA. The sample profile shows 110,000 to 150,000 clones; around 82% of them were found once. The top ten hold around 25% of the sample.

The table lists this clone with a count of one. Its cognate antigen has yet to be identified. Base qualities are missing; no much larger clone stands one base away. Here the chain combines TRBV6-5 and TRBJ1-1; no D gene is confidently identified. The source material was CD8+ T cells sorted from blood, sampled at week 4, from a patient treated with tofacitinib. The sequence was obtained from a human donor with alopecia areata. The CDR3 protein: CASSARSWDTEAFF. The nucleotide sequence is given as TGTGCCAGCAGTGCCAGGTCGTGGGACACTGAAGCTTTCTTT.